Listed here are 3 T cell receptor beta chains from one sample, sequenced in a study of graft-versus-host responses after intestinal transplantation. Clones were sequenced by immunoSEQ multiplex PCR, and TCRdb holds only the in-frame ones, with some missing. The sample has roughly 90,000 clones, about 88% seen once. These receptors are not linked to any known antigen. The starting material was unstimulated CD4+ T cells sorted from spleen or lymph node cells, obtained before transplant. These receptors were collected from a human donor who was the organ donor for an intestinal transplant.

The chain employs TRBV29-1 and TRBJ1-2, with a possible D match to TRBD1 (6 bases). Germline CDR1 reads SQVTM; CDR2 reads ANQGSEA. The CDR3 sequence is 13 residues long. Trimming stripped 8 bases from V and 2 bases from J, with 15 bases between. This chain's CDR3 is CSLGQGSNYGYTF. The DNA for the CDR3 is TGCAGCCTTGGGCAGGGGTCCAACTATGGCTACACCTTC.

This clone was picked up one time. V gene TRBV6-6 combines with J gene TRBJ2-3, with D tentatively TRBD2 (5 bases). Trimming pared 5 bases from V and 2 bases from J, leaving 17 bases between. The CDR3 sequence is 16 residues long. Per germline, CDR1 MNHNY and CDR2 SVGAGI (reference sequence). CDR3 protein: CASSTRGSVNTDTQYF. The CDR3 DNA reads TGTGCCAGCAGTACCCGGGGTAGCGTGAACACAGATACGCAGTATTTT.

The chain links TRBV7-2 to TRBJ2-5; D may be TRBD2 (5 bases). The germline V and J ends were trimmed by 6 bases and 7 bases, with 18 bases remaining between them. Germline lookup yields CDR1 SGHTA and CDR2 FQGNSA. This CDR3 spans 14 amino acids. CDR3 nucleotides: TGTGCCAGCAGTAACCAACCGTACCGGGGGACCCAGTACTTC. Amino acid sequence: CASSNQPYRGTQYF.